The clone carrying this T cell receptor (beta chain) showed up just once. The target antigen is unknown. In germline, CDR1 is LNHDA, CDR2 SQIVND (reference sequence). V lost 6 bases, J lost 6 bases, and 6 bases stayed unmatched. This CDR3 has 14 amino acids. The record originates from a study of CD4+ T cells in melanoma. Study-wide findings and caveats: CD8+ T cell, macrophage and B cell function reportedly correlated with neoantigen-specific CD4+ T cells. Reportedly, melanoma neoantigen-specific CD4+ T cells showed varied differentiation states.

This table comes from immunoSEQ multiplex PCR, and its TCRdb copy is limited to in-frame clones, with some not included. The table includes about 110,000 clones, 92% detected once. Input material: peripheral blood. V and J are TRBV19 and TRBJ2-1; 9 nucleotides match TRBD2. The origin of this receptor is a human donor with melanoma. CDR3 bases: TGTGCCAGTAGATTAGCGGGGGCCTTCAATGAGCAGTTCTTC. This translates into CASRLAGAFNEQFF.